The 25 T cell receptor beta chains presented below share a single source sample, sequenced in a study of blood T cell repertoires in COVID-19. Method: immunoSEQ multiplex PCR; TCRdb's copy keeps in-frame clones and lacks some. The table records roughly 200,000 clones, 75% to 90% of them present only once. What was sequenced was peripheral blood. The receptors derive from a woman in her thirties or forties with COVID-19, enrolled during active disease.

V is TRBV2 and J is TRBJ1-6; 8 bases align to TRBD1. V lost 7 bases to trimming and J lost 12 bases; unmatched junction nucleotides: 11. Germline assignment: CDR1 SNHLY and CDR2 FYNNEI. The CDR3 is 14 amino acids. The CDR3 reads CASMGDRSIGPLHF. The CDR3 coding sequence is TGTGCCAGCATGGGGGACAGGTCCATTGGACCCCTCCACTTT. The whole variable domain, remainder taken from reference TRBV2 and TRBJ1-6, is EPEVTQTPSHQVTQMGQEVILRCVPISNHLYFYWYRQILGQKVEFLVSFYNNEISEKSEIFDDQFSVERPDGSNFTLKIRSTKLEDSAMYFCASMGDRSIGPLHFGNGTRLTVT.

The V call is TRBV27, the J call TRBJ1-2; D possibly corresponds to TRBD1 (6 bases). Germline CDR1 is MNHEY and CDR2 is SMNVEV (reference sequence). Trimming took off 4 bases at V and 3 bases at J, with 18 bases between the two ends. The CDR3 consists of 16 residues. CDR3 residues: CASSSLSGVFYYGYTF. CDR3 sequence (DNA): TGTGCCAGCAGTTCACTGTCAGGGGTTTTCTACTATGGCTACACCTTC.

In its sample, this clone was seen a few times. The chain employs TRBV6-4 and TRBJ2-3, with 13 bases lining up with TRBD2. The V gene's germline CDR1 is MRHNA and CDR2 SNTAGT. V shed 4 bases, J shed 5 bases, and the junction held 3 bases outside the gene matches. CDR3 size: 15 residues. The CDR3 nucleotides are TGTGCCAGCAGTGGGACTAGCGGGAGTGTAGATACGCAGTATTTT. Its translation is CASSGTSGSVDTQYF.

The chain uses TRBV7-2 and TRBJ2-1; D possibly corresponds to TRBD2 (5 bases). V shed 2 bases and J shed 6 bases, with 14 bases lying between them. The CDR3 totals 15 residues. Germline loops: CDR1 SGHTA, CDR2 FQGNSA. In DNA form, the CDR3 reads TGTGCCAGCAGCTTAACTCCGACGGGATCCAATGAGCAGTTCTTC. Amino acids: CASSLTPTGSNEQFF. Based on the CDR3 plus reference TRBV7-2 and TRBJ2-1, the full variable domain is GAGVSQSPSNKVTEKGKDVELRCDPISGHTALYWYRQSLGQGLEFLIYFQGNSAPDKSGLPSDRFSAERTGGSVSTLTIQRTQQEDSAVYLCASSLTPTGSNEQFFGPGTRLTVL.

The chain recombines TRBV5-5 with TRBJ2-3, with TRBD2 as a possible D gene (6 bases). This CDR3 has 14 amino acids. Trimming stripped 2 bases from V and 7 bases from J, with 14 bases between. Germline V gene data show CDR1 as SGHKS and CDR2 as YYEKEE (reference sequence). The CDR3 DNA follows: TGTGCCAGCAGCTTTTTGGCGGGATCAAATACGCAGTATTTT. Amino acid sequence: CASSFLAGSNTQYF. Full variable domain (rest looked up from reference TRBV5-5 and TRBJ2-3): DAGVTQSPTHLIKTRGQQVTLRCSPISGHKSVSWYQQVLGQGPQFIFQYYEKEERGRGNFPDRFSARQFPNYSSELNVNALLLGDSALYLCASSFLAGSNTQYFGPGTRLTVL.

The chain combines TRBV3-1 (or the pseudogene TRBV3-2) with TRBJ1-2; no clear D. V lost 4 bases, J lost 4 bases, and 16 bases lay in between. The germline CDR1 and CDR2 sequences are LGHDT and YNNKEL (reference sequence). This CDR3 spans 15 amino acids. CDR3 in DNA: TGTGCCAGCAGCCCACCGCAGCGGCAGGTCTATGGCTACACCTTC. Translated, it gives CASSPPQRQVYGYTF.

This chain uses TRBV10-2 with TRBJ1-5, with D unclear. Per germline, CDR1 WSHSY and CDR2 SAAADI. The length of the CDR3 is 12 residues. V was trimmed by 10 bases and J by 4 bases, leaving 11 bases between them. In nucleotides, the CDR3 is TGCGCCACCCGGGGATGGAATCAGCCCCAGCATTTT. Its protein product is CATRGWNQPQHF.

This clone has a count of ten or more. The chain recombines TRBV7-9 with TRBJ1-5; D may be TRBD1 (5 bases). The V gene lost 8 bases and the J gene lost 3 bases, with 14 bases spanning the gap. Germline V gives CDR1 SEHNR, CDR2 FQNEAQ (reference sequence). This CDR3 region has 14 residues. CDR3 amino acids: CASSIDSDNQPQHF. In DNA, the CDR3 is TGTGCCAGCTCCATCGACAGTGACAATCAGCCCCAGCATTTT.

J is TRBJ1-1 and V is TRBV6-1; 7 bases map to TRBD1. Germline trimming cut 3 bases from V and 10 bases from J; bases unmatched to any gene: 11. CDR3 length: 14 amino acids. CDR1 and CDR2 (germline): MNHNS, SASEGT. In DNA, the CDR3 is TGTGCCAGCAGTGATCTAACAGGGGATCGGGTAGCTTTCTTT. Its protein is CASSDLTGDRVAFF.

This clone showed up just once. The V call is TRBV5-1, the J call TRBJ2-2; 7 nucleotides align to TRBD1. The germline gives CDR1 SGHRS, CDR2 YFSETQ. The CDR3 is made up of 14 amino acids. The junction had 4 bases not matched to a gene; V was cut back by 5 bases and J by 3 bases. The CDR3 loop reads CASSSQGDTGELFF. The CDR3 DNA follows: TGCGCCAGCAGTTCGCAGGGGGACACCGGGGAGCTGTTTTTT.

The chain links TRBV18 to TRBJ2-7; a possible D gene is TRBD2 (6 bases). The germline V gene encodes CDR1 KGHSH and CDR2 LQKENI. The CDR3 spans 14 residues. Trimming took 5 bases from V and 3 from J, leaving 14 bases between them. CDR3 coding DNA: TGTGCCAGCTCATCCTTCGCGGAGGGCTACGAGCAGTACTTC. Its translation: CASSSFAEGYEQYF. The entire variable domain, with the rest obtained from reference TRBV18 and TRBJ2-7, is as follows: NAGVMQNPRHLVRRRGQEARLRCSPMKGHSHVYWYRQLPEEGLKFMVYLQKENIIDESGMPKERFSAEFPKEGPSILRIQQVVRGDSAAYFCASSSFAEGYEQYFGPGTRLTVT.

The chain carries TRBV7-9 and TRBJ2-7; tentative D call: TRBD1 (6 bases). Looked up from germline, CDR1 is SEHNR and CDR2 is FQNEAQ (reference sequence). This CDR3 spans 16 amino acids. Trimming shortened V by 3 bases and J by 4 bases, and 19 bases separated the two germline ends. The CDR3 region has the DNA TGTGCCAGCAGCTTCCCCAGAAACCGGGACAAATACGAGCAGTACTTC. Translated: CASSFPRNRDKYEQYF.

V usage is TRBV5-4 and J usage is TRBJ2-7; 10 nucleotides line up with TRBD1. V shed 0 bases, J shed 0 bases, and the junction held 3 bases outside the gene matches. The CDR3 consists of 16 residues. CDR1 and CDR2 from the germline V gene are SGHNT and YYREEE (reference sequence). This CDR3 reads CASSLARQGASYEQYF. CDR3 in DNA: TGTGCCAGCAGCTTGGCTCGACAGGGGGCCTCCTACGAGCAGTACTTC.

This chain joins TRBV7-2 and TRBJ1-4, with a possible D match to TRBD1 (6 bases). Germline-derived CDR1 and CDR2 are SGHTA and FQGNSA. V was trimmed by 2 bases and J by 0 bases, leaving 10 bases between them. CDR3 length equals 16 residues. This CDR3 reads CASSLPHRATNEKLFF. The CDR3 coding sequence is TGTGCCAGCAGCTTACCCCACAGGGCAACTAATGAAAAACTGTTTTTT.

This clone turned up a few times. The V and J genes are TRBV19 and TRBJ2-2; TRBD1 is a possible D gene (6 bases). The CDR3 is made up of 14 amino acids. V lost 7 bases and J lost 7, with 16 bases in between. CDR1 is LNHDA, CDR2 SQIVND, per germline (reference sequence). The CDR3 loop reads CASNRDVTVGELFF. The CDR3 DNA reads as TGTGCCAGTAACAGGGACGTAACCGTCGGGGAGCTGTTTTTT.

The rearrangement joins TRBV7-6 to TRBJ2-7; 11 nucleotides match TRBD2. This CDR3 region has 17 residues. The V gene's germline CDR1 is SGHVS and CDR2 FNYEAQ. The ends lost 6 bases at V and 5 bases at J; junction bases unmatched: 15. CDR3 sequence (DNA): TGTGCCAGCAGAGACCATCCCTTAGCGGGGGGGCCGAACGAGCAGTACTTC. Translation: CASRDHPLAGGPNEQYF.

The rearrangement joins TRBV20-1 to TRBJ1-1; no firm D call. The CDR3 is made up of 9 amino acids. Germline V gene data show CDR1 as DFQATT and CDR2 as SNEGSKA (reference sequence). V was clipped by 5 bases and J by 9 bases, with 7 bases between them. CDR3 in amino acids: CSAGLKAFF. CDR3 in DNA: TGCAGTGCTGGACTAAAAGCTTTCTTT.

The V call is TRBV14, the J call TRBJ2-4; TRBD2 is a possible D gene (6 bases). The CDR3 consists of 13 residues. V was cut by 4 bases and J by 8 bases, with 12 bases left in between. Germline CDR1 is SGHDN and CDR2 is FVKESK. The CDR3 bases are TGTGCCAGCAGCCCCATCGGGAGCGACATTCAGTACTTC. Protein sequence: CASSPIGSDIQYF.

About this clone itself: This sample also contains other DNA sequences that code for the same CDR3. The chain is built from TRBV27 and TRBJ1-5, with 7 bases identical to TRBD1. V lost 6 bases and J lost 6; bases outside the gene matches: 5. This CDR3 is 13 amino acids long. Per germline, CDR1 MNHEY and CDR2 SMNVEV (reference sequence). CDR3 sequence (DNA): TGTGCCAGCAGACTACAGGGGAGTCAGCCCCAGCATTTT. Translated: CASRLQGSQPQHF.

The rearrangement uses TRBV7-2 and TRBJ1-1; no reliable D call. Trimming stripped 2 bases from V and 4 bases from J, with 8 bases between. The CDR3 spans 13 residues. The germline CDR1 and CDR2 sequences are SGHTA and FQGNSA. DNA of the CDR3: TGTGCCAGCAGCTTAAGCGACGTCACTGAAGCTTTCTTT. Translating gives CASSLSDVTEAFF.

This clone was observed at least ten times. V usage is TRBV5-1 and J usage is TRBJ2-2; 7 positions match TRBD1. Germline trimming cut 1 base from V and 3 bases from J; bases unmatched to any gene: 3. Looked up from germline, CDR1 is SGHRS and CDR2 is YFSETQ. The CDR3 runs to 15 residues. CDR3 coding DNA: TGCGCCAGCAGCTTGCCAGGGGGTTACACCGGGGAGCTGTTTTTT. It is translated as CASSLPGGYTGELFF.

V is TRBV5-1 and J is TRBJ2-1, with 11 nucleotides matching TRBD2. The length of the CDR3 is 15 residues. Germline trimming cut 3 bases from V and 4 bases from J; bases unmatched to any gene: 3. The germline gives CDR1 SGHRS, CDR2 YFSETQ. The CDR3 bases are TGCGCCAGCAGCTCGACTAGCGGGGAGTACAATGAGCAGTTCTTC. Encoded protein: CASSSTSGEYNEQFF.

This chain joins TRBV5-1 and TRBJ1-2; TRBD1 is a possible D gene (6 bases). The length of the CDR3 is 13 residues. Looked up from germline, CDR1 is SGHRS and CDR2 is YFSETQ. Deletions cut 3 bases from V and 4 bases from J, with 10 bases between. The CDR3 DNA is TGCGCCAGCAGCTCGGACAGAAGCTATGGCTACACCTTC. Protein: CASSSDRSYGYTF.

The rearrangement uses TRBV7-6 and TRBJ2-7, with 13 bases aligning to TRBD2. The J segment lost 4 bases and the V segment lost 9 bases, leaving 9 bases of the junction unmatched. The CDR3 sequence is 15 residues long. Germline V gene sequence: CDR1 SGHVS, CDR2 FNYEAQ. The CDR3 here is CARRTSGGKQYEQYF. Here the CDR3 DNA reads TGTGCCAGGAGGACTAGCGGGGGAAAACAATACGAGCAGTACTTC.

The CDR3 nucleotides are TGTGCCAGCGGTAGGTCCGGGTCAGGAGGTTACGAGCAGTACTTC. Translating gives CASGRSGSGGYEQYF. This sequence joins TRBV2 and TRBJ2-7; D might be TRBD2 (5 bases). Trimming took 8 bases from V and 4 from J, leaving 21 bases between them. Germline CDR1 reads SNHLY; CDR2 reads FYNNEI. The CDR3 runs 15 residues.